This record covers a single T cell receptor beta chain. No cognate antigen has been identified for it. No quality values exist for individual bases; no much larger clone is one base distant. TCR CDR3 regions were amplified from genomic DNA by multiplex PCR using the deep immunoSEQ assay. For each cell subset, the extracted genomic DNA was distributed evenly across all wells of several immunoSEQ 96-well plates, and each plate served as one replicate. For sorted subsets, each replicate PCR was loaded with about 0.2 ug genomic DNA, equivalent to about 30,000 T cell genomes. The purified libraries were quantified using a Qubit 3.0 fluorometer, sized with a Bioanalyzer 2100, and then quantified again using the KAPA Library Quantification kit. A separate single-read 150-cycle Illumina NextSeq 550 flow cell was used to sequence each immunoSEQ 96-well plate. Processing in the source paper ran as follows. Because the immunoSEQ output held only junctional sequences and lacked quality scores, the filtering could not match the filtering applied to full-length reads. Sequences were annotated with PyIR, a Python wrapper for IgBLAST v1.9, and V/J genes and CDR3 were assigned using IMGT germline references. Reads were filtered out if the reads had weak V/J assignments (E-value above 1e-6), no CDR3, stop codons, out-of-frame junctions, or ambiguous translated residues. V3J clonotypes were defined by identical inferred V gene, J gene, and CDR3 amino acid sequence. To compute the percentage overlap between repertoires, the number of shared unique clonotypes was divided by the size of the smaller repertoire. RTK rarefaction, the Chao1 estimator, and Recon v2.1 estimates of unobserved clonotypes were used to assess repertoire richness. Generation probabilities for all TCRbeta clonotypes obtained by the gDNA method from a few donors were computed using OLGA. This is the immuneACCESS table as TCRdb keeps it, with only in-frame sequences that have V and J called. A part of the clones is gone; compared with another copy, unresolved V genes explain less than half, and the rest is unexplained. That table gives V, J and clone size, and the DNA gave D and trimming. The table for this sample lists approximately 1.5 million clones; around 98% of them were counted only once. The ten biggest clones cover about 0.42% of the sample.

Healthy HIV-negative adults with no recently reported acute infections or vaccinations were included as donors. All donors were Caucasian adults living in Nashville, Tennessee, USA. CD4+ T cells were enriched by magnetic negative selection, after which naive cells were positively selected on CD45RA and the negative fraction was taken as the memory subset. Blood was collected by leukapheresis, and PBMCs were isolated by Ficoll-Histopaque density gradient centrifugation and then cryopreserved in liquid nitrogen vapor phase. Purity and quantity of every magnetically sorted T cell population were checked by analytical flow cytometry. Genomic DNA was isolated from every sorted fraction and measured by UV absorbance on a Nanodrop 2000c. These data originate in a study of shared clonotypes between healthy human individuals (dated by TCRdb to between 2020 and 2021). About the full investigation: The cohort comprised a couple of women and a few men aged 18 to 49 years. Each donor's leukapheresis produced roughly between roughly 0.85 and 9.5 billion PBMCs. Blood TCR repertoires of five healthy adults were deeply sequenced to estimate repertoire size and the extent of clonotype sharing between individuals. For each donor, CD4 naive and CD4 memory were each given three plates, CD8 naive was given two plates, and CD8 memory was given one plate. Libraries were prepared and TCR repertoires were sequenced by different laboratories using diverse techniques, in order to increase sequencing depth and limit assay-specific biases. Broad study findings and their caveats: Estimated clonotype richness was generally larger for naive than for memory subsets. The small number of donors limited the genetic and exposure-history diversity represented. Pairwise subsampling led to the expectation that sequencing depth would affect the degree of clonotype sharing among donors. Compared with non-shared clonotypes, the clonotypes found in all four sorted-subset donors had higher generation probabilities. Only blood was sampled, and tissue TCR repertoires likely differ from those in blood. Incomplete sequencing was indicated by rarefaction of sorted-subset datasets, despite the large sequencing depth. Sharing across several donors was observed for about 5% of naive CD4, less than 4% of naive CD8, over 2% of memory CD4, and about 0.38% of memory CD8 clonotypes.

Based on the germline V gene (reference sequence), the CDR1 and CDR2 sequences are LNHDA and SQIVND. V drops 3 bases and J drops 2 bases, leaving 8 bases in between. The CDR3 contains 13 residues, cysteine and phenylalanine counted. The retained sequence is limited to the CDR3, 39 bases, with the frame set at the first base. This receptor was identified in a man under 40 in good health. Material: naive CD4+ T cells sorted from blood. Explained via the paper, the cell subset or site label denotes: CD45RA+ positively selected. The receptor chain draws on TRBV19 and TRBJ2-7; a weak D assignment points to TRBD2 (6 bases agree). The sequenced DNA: TGTGCCAGTAGTATTTGGGGGGCCTACGAGCAGTACTTC. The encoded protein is CASSIWGAYEQYF.